The T cell receptor beta chain under discussion was sequenced for a study of blood T cells in healthy people across ages. The germline V gene has CDR1 DFQATT and CDR2 SNEGSKA (reference sequence). Losses at the gene ends were 3 bases for V and 8 bases for J; bases not matched to a gene: 6. The CDR3 is 14 amino acids. This clonotype was seen only a few times. The antigen is unknown. Each individual donor underwent a draw of ten milliliters of peripheral blood. For the second PCR, which ran for about 7 to 11 cycles, a sample-barcoded 5' primer and a J-beta primer mix were used. Template switching added a 12-random-nucleotide identifier to every cDNA molecule. TCRdb reanalysed the 5' RACE reads using MiXCR and keeps one entry per CDR3 protein. Among roughly 700,000 distinct CDR3 sequences listed, about 32% were seen once. Notes on the study in general: Significant beta diversity loss was already apparent by age about 39, declining roughly linearly.

This TCR derives from a woman aged 80 or older in good health. The sample consisted of blood. This chain connects TRBV20-1 to TRBJ1-6, with TRBD1 identical over 8 bases. The CDR3 DNA follows: TGCAGTGCTAGCACGACAGGGGCGGATTCACCCCTCCACTTT. Amino acid sequence: CSASTTGADSPLHF.